These 4 T cell receptor beta chains originate from one sample sequenced in a study of CXCR3-negative and CXCR3-positive naive CD8 T cells. No antigens are known for them. Study results and limitations: A higher hydrophobicity marked the TRB CDR3s of CXCR3-positive naive cells versus CXCR3-negative naive cells.

Preparation of TRB cDNA libraries relied on 5' RACE carrying UMI labels. TCRdb processed the 5' RACE reads again and assigns one entry to each CDR3 protein, with no DNA. The repertoire shows several thousand distinct CDR3 sequences; the top ten hold 1.5% to 2%. The specimen sequenced was naive CXCR3+ CD8+ T cells from blood. As for subset: CD45RO-CCR7+CD27+CD95- naive CD8+ T cells expressing CXCR3 (TNR3+). The receptor source for this set is a human donor in good health. Some clones in this sample may be carry-over from other donors' samples.

This clonotype shows up as medium-sized by frequency. CDR3: CSVPDGGDYGYTF. The chain uses TRBV29-1 and TRBJ1-2; the D call of TRBD1 rests on TCRdb alone, since no DNA is present to check it. The CDR3 has 13 residues. Germline-derived CDR1 and CDR2 are SQVTM and ANQGSEA. The full variable domain, with the rest looked up from reference TRBV29-1 and TRBJ1-2, is SAVISQKPSRDICQRGTSLTIQCQVDSQVTMMFWYRQQPGQSLTLIATANQGSEATYESGFVIDKFPISRPNLTFSTLTVSNMSPEDSSIYLCSVPDGGDYGYTFGSGTRLTVV.

The chain joins TRBV28 to TRBJ2-1; the D call of TRBD2 rests on TCRdb alone, since no DNA is present to check it. The germline gives CDR1 MDHEN, CDR2 SYDVKM. The CDR3 loop spans 16 amino acids. This CDR3 reads CASSFFASGYYNEQFF. Combining the CDR3 with reference TRBV28 and TRBJ2-1 gives the whole variable domain DVKVTQSSRYLVKRTGEKVFLECVQDMDHENMFWYRQDPGLGLRLIYFSYDVKMKEKGDIPEGYSVSREKKERFSLILESASTNQTSMYLCASSFFASGYYNEQFFGPGTRLTVL.

Judged by frequency, this clonotype is medium-sized. The chain combines TRBV29-1 with TRBJ2-1; lacking DNA, the TRBD1 call made by TCRdb goes unchecked. The CDR3 has 13 residues. Germline loops: CDR1 SQVTM, CDR2 ANQGSEA. The CDR3: CSVGPQTDNEQFF.

V and J are TRBV6-5 and TRBJ2-7. The CDR3 covers 13 residues. Germline assignment: CDR1 MNHEY and CDR2 SVGAGI. The CDR3 protein is CASSYVIVYEQYF.